This record covers a single T cell receptor (beta chain). Antigen: not known. TCRdb reprocessed the reads with MiXCR, giving one entry per CDR3 protein. The table records some 500,000 distinct CDR3 sequences, roughly 42% of them present only once. This sample stems from a study of T cell repertoires in cytomegalovirus infection. On the study more broadly: HLA-B-restricted CMV epitopes that are well studied, plus recently identified HLA-C-restricted ones, were used by the study. Indications came from public TCR beta signatures; they pointed to CMV infection and to a matching HLA type.

CDR1 and CDR2 from the germline V gene are SGHTA and FQGNSA. The ends lost 5 bases at V and 7 bases at J; junction bases unmatched: 16. This CDR3 contains 18 residues. The TCR sequence derives from a human donor in good health (CMV status not recorded). Some clones in this sample may be carry-over from other donors' samples. V gene TRBV7-2 combines with J gene TRBJ2-5; 13 bases are a match to TRBD2. The source was cultured PBMCs, collected from culture after CMV antigen stimulation. The CDR3 sequence: CASSPRTSGRRGEGTQYF. For the CDR3, the DNA is TGTGCCAGCAGCCCGCGGACTAGCGGGAGAAGAGGGGAAGGGACCCAGTACTTC.